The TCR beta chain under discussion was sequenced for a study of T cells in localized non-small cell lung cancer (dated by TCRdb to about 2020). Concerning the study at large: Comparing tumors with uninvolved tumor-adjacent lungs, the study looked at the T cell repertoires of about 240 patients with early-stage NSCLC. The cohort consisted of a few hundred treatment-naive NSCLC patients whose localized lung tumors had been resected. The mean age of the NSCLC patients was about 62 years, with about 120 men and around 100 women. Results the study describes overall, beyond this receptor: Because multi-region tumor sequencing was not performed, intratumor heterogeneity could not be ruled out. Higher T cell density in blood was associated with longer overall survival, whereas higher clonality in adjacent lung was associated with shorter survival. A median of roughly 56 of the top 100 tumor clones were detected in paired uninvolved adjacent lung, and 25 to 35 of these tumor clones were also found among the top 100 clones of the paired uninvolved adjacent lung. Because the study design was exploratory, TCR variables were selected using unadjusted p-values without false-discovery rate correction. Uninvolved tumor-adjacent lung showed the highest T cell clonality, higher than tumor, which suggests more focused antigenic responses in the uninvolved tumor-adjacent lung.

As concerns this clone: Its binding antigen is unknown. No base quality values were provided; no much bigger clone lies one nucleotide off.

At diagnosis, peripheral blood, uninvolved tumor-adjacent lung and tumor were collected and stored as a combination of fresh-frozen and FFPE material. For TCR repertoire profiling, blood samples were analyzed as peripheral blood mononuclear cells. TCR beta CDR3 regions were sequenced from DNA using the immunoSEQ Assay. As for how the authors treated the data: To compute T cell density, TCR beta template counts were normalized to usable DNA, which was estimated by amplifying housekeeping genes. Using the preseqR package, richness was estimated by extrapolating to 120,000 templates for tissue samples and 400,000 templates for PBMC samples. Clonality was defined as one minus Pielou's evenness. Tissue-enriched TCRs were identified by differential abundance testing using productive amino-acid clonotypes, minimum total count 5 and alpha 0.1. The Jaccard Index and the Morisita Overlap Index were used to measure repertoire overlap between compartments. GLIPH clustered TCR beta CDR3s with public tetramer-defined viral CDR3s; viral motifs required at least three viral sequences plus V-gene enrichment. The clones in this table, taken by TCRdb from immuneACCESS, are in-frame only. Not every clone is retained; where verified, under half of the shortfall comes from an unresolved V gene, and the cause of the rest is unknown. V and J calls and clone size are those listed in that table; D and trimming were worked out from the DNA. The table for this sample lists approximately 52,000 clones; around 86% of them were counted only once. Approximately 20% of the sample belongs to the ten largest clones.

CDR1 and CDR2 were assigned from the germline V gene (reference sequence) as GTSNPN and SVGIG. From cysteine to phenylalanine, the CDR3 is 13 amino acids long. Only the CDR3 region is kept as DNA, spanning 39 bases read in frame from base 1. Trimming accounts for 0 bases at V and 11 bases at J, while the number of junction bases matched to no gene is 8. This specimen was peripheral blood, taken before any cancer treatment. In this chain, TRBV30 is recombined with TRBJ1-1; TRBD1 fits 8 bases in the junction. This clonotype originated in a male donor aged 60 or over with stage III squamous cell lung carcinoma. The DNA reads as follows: TGTGCCTGGAGTGTCCCGGGACAGGTTGGGGCTTTCTTT. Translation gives CAWSVPGQVGAFF.